This T cell receptor beta chain was obtained from a study of T cell repertoires in cytomegalovirus infection. Study-wide background: Based on public TCR beta signatures, there were indications of CMV infection and of a matching HLA type.

One entry per CDR3 protein results from TCRdb running MiXCR on the reads. Of about 530,000 distinct CDR3 sequences listed, roughly 29% were seen once; the top ten hold less than 15%. V was cut by 10 bases and J by 5 bases, with 12 bases left in between. Looked up from germline, CDR1 is MDHEN and CDR2 is SYDVKM. The CDR3 length is 12 residues. Broader study findings: Ex vivo, HLA-C-restricted CMV-specific TCR beta clonotypes prevailed over the rest of the response. Pooled public TCR beta family frequency picked out CMV carriers with the relevant HLA.

This clonotype came up a few times. The antigen is not known. The chain recombines TRBV28 with TRBJ2-1, with a possible D match to TRBD1 (5 bases). This TCR was recovered from a human donor in good health (CMV status not recorded). Some clones in this sample may be carry-over from other donors' samples. The sequencing sample was made of PBMCs. CDR3: CATQGPDNEQFF. CDR3 DNA: TGTGCCACCCAGGGTCCGGACAATGAGCAGTTCTTC.